These T cell receptor beta chains were read from a single sample in a study of blood T cell repertoires in COVID-19. Generated by immunoSEQ multiplex PCR, the TCRdb table keeps only in-frame clones and is missing some. Here the sample spans 40,000 or so clones, around 90% being singletons. Sequencing input: peripheral blood. All receptors come from a man in his fifties or sixties with active COVID-19. CDR3s include the opening cysteine and the closing phenylalanine or tryptophan. The D gene is left open where the match is weak. The listing skips clone size in some rows; elsewhere it reads once, few, many or a size class.

.,.,TRBV4-1,TRBJ2-1,CASSQEGFRTKQFF,TGCGCCAGCAGCCAAGAGGGGTTCCGGACAAAGCAGTTCTTC
.,.,TRBV30,TRBJ1-5,CAWSVQSNQPQHF,TGTGCCTGGAGTGTACAGAGCAATCAGCCCCAGCATTTT
.,TRBD1,TRBV10-2,TRBJ2-3,CASSIGTGGTDTQYF,TGCGCCAGCAGTATAGGGACAGGGGGAACAGATACGCAGTATTTT
.,.,TRBV5-5,TRBJ1-1,CASSLSVRNTEAFF,TGTGCCAGCAGCTTGAGCGTTCGGAACACTGAAGCTTTCTTT
.,.,TRBV30,TRBJ1-5,CAWSRQVSNQPQHF,TGTGCCTGGAGTCGACAGGTTAGCAATCAGCCCCAGCATTTT
.,TRBD1,TRBV6-1,TRBJ1-2,CASSGRYGRQGNSYGYTF,TGTGCCAGCAGTGGTCGGTATGGTCGACAGGGGAACAGCTATGGCTACACCTTC
.,TRBD1,TRBV6-1,TRBJ1-5,CASSDVDRKYYKPQHF,TGTGCCAGCAGTGACGTGGACAGGAAGTATTATAAGCCCCAGCATTTT
.,.,TRBV3-1/TRBV3-2,TRBJ2-1,CASSQYDSYNEQFF,TGTGCCAGCAGCCAGTATGACAGCTACAATGAGCAGTTCTTC
.,.,TRBV3-1/TRBV3-2,TRBJ2-1,CASSQDLGVVINEQFF,TGTGCCAGCAGCCAAGACTTAGGGGTTGTTATCAATGAGCAGTTCTTC
once,TRBD2,TRBV7-3,TRBJ2-1,CASSFGLAGESGNEQFF,TGTGCCAGCAGCTTCGGGCTAGCGGGGGAGTCTGGAAATGAGCAGTTCTTC
.,.,TRBV5-4,TRBJ1-4,CASSLAPRSNEKLFF,TGTGCCAGCAGCTTGGCTCCCAGGTCTAATGAAAAACTGTTTTTT
.,.,TRBV19,TRBJ2-1,CASSNPLWNYNNEQFF,TGTGCCAGTAGTAACCCCCTATGGAACTACAACAATGAGCAGTTCTTC
.,.,TRBV7-9,TRBJ1-1,CASSLDGGKAEAFF,TGTGCCAGCAGCTTAGACGGGGGAAAGGCTGAAGCTTTCTTT
.,.,TRBV10-2,TRBJ2-2,CASRLTGDGELFF,TGCGCCAGCAGGCTAACCGGGGACGGGGAGCTGTTTTTT
.,TRBD2,TRBV6-2/TRBV6-3,TRBJ2-5,CASSFRGGPLGTSTQYF,TGTGCCAGCAGTTTTCGGGGGGGCCCTTTGGGGACCTCGACCCAGTACTTC
.,.,TRBV6-1,TRBJ1-2,CASSDLTGLRGNGYTF,TGTGCCAGCAGTGATCTGACAGGTCTAAGGGGCAATGGCTACACCTTC